This is a list of T cell receptor beta chains from one sample in a study of OX40 agonist ivuxolimab in advanced cancers. Sequencing was performed with immunoSEQ multiplex PCR; in TCRdb, only in-frame clones are kept and a portion is missing. The data contain under 65,000 clones, more than 75% of them singletons. The specimen was CD4+ or CD8+ T cells sorted from blood, collected in a trial of the OX40 agonist ivuxolimab. All receptors come from an adult with an advanced solid tumor such as melanoma, head and neck, liver or kidney cancer. CDR3s include the opening cysteine and the closing phenylalanine or tryptophan. A D gene is named only where the DNA matches it firmly. Only part of the rows carry a size: once, few, many, or a class if the clone is expanded.

CDR3nt: TGTGCCAGCAGCTTAGGGGGGGGCAAGTTCGACTATGGCTACACCTTC
CDR3aa: CASSLGGGKFDYGYTF
j_gene: TRBJ1-2
v_gene: TRBV7-9
abundance: -
d_gene: -

CDR3nt: TGTGCCAGCAGCGAGATCTGGACAGGCACAGATACGCAGTATTTT
CDR3aa: CASSEIWTGTDTQYF
j_gene: TRBJ2-3
v_gene: TRBV7-9
abundance: -
d_gene: -

CDR3nt: TGCGCCAGCAGCTTGGGGGACAGGGTGGCCGAGCAGTACTTC
CDR3aa: CASSLGDRVAEQYF
j_gene: TRBJ2-7
v_gene: TRBV5-1
abundance: -
d_gene: TRBD1

CDR3nt: TGTGCCAGCAGTGAAGGGGGCGGGGAGCAGTACTTC
CDR3aa: CASSEGGGEQYF
j_gene: TRBJ2-7
v_gene: TRBV2
abundance: -
d_gene: -

CDR3nt: TGTGCCAGCAGCCTATTGCGGGAGGCCTACAATGAGCAGTTCTTC
CDR3aa: CASSLLREAYNEQFF
j_gene: TRBJ2-1
v_gene: TRBV4-2
abundance: -
d_gene: TRBD2

CDR3nt: TGTGCCAGCAGTGAAGCGCTGGCGGGGGGTAGGGATACGCAGTATTTT
CDR3aa: CASSEALAGGRDTQYF
j_gene: TRBJ2-3
v_gene: TRBV6-1
abundance: few
d_gene: TRBD2

CDR3nt: TGTGCCAGCAGCGTAGGGGCAAGGAGGGAGACCCAGTACTTC
CDR3aa: CASSVGARRETQYF
j_gene: TRBJ2-5
v_gene: TRBV9
abundance: -
d_gene: -

CDR3nt: TGTGCCAGCAGCGCCGGGATACCGGATACGCAGTATTTT
CDR3aa: CASSAGIPDTQYF
j_gene: TRBJ2-3
v_gene: TRBV9
abundance: -
d_gene: -

CDR3nt: TGTGCCAGCTCACCGGGACAGGGCTCCGCGGAGCAGTTCTTC
CDR3aa: CASSPGQGSAEQFF
j_gene: TRBJ2-1
v_gene: TRBV18
abundance: -
d_gene: TRBD1

CDR3nt: TGTGCCAGCAGCCGAACTAGCGGGACTTACAATGAGCAGTTCTTC
CDR3aa: CASSRTSGTYNEQFF
j_gene: TRBJ2-1
v_gene: TRBV6-5
abundance: -
d_gene: TRBD2

CDR3nt: TGTGCCAGCAGCTCCAGCTGGGGTGAAAAACTGTTTTTT
CDR3aa: CASSSSWGEKLFF
j_gene: TRBJ1-4
v_gene: TRBV7-9
abundance: -
d_gene: -

CDR3nt: TGTGCCAGCAGCTTTAGGGTTGGGGATACGCAGTATTTT
CDR3aa: CASSFRVGDTQYF
j_gene: TRBJ2-3
v_gene: TRBV7-9
abundance: -
d_gene: -

CDR3nt: TGTGCCAGCAGCCCGGGACCTAACTATATGACAGATACGCAGTATTTT
CDR3aa: CASSPGPNYMTDTQYF
j_gene: TRBJ2-3
v_gene: TRBV5-8
abundance: -
d_gene: -

CDR3nt: TGTGCCAGCAGTCTGGGGCGGCTTCCCCCTAATGAGCAGTTCTTC
CDR3aa: CASSLGRLPPNEQFF
j_gene: TRBJ2-1
v_gene: TRBV28
abundance: -
d_gene: -